Ten or more counts support the clone carrying this TCR beta chain. Deletions cut 3 bases from V and 4 bases from J, with 12 bases between. The CDR3 totals 14 residues. The data were obtained in a study of T cells in Graves' hyperthyroidism and ophthalmopathy. Disease lasting under 3 months, a NOSPECS grade of at least 4, and a Clinical Activity Score of at least 3 were features of the ophthalmopathy patients. Each diagnosis drew on symptoms, thyroxine, TRAb, thyroid ultrasound and orbital computed tomography findings. Amplification of TCR beta CDR3 regions was performed using RNA transcripts as template. HTBI primers were the set used in a first-round RT-PCR of the TCR CDR3. TCRdb used MiXCR to reprocess the multiplex PCR reads, holding one entry per CDR3 protein. This table holds some 580,000 distinct CDR3 sequences, about 16% found once.

The sequence was collected from a woman in her thirties or forties with Graves' ophthalmopathy. The J gene is TRBJ1-1, the V gene TRBV12-3 or TRBV12-4; TRBD1 might be the D (5 bases). The sequenced sample was blood. The DNA of the CDR3 is TGTGCCAGCAGTTTGGCAGGGACCAGCACTGAAGCTTTCTTT. Translating it yields CASSLAGTSTEAFF.